This T cell receptor (beta chain) was retrieved from a study of CXCR3-negative and CXCR3-positive naive CD8 T cells. Carrying UMI labels, the TRB cDNA libraries were prepared through 5' RACE. From its re-call of the 5' RACE reads, TCRdb lists each CDR3 protein once, without DNA. This sample's table reports tens of thousands of distinct CDR3 sequences. As to this clonotype: Antigen specificity is unknown.

Triplicate sorts of roughly 300,000 cells per CD8+ subset. Germline assignment: CDR1 SQVTM and CDR2 ANQGSEA. The CDR3 consists of 16 residues. Findings of the study overall: Memory CD8+ T cell repertoires were far less diverse than both naive subsets.

V gene TRBV29-1 combines with J gene TRBJ1-1; the TRBD1 assignment by TCRdb is unverifiable without DNA. The source of this sequence is a human donor in good health. Some clones in this sample may be carry-over from other donors' samples. The sample comprised naive CXCR3- CD8+ T cells from blood. Sample subset: CD45RO-CCR7+CD27+CD95- naive CD8+ T cells lacking CXCR3 (TNR3-). CDR3 amino acids: CSVGAPPGDRNTEAFF.